The T cell receptor (beta chain) under discussion was sequenced for a study of shared clonotypes between healthy human individuals. Study summary: Donors had three CD4 naive, three CD4 memory, two CD8 naive and one CD8 memory plate apiece. Study-level points and caveats: Memory subsets generally showed smaller estimated richness than naive subsets did.

V was shortened by 4 bases and J by 5 bases, with 10 bases between the two germline ends. The CDR3 consists of 13 residues. Per germline, CDR1 SGDLS and CDR2 YYNGEE. Authors' processing steps: ImmunoSEQ output held junction-only sequences without quality scores, so filtering differed. Only in-frame clones appear in the TCRdb table, and some are missing; sequencing was by immunoSEQ multiplex PCR. The DNA was the basis for D and trimming; V, J and clone size are from that table. The sample yields hundreds of thousands of clones, approximately 90% seen once. A remark on this clone: The antigen is unknown.

Naive CD8 cells comprised CD45RO-negative, CCR7-positively selected cells, excluding terminally differentiated effector memory CD45RA+ cells. The donors were all Caucasian adults (living in Nashville, Tennessee). The V gene is TRBV9, the J gene TRBJ1-5; D perhaps matches TRBD1 (6 bases). The source of this sequence is a man aged 30-40 years in good health. The source material was naive CD8+ T cells sorted from blood. The CDR3 DNA is TGTGCCAGCAGCCTTAGGGGGGATCAGCCCCAGCATTTT. This encodes CASSLRGDQPQHF.